This TCR beta chain was obtained from a study of cytomegalovirus exposure and HLA in healthy donors. General study findings and limits: In the analysis, some V segments, TRBV6-2 and TRBV6-3 included, were excluded as indistinguishable.

This PCR relied on a set of 60 Vbeta primers and 13 Jbeta primers. Libraries were prepared by immunoSEQ multiplex PCR; TCRdb keeps only in-frame clonotypes and omits some of them. There are 250,000 to 350,000 clones in the sample; 80% occur only once, and about 0.3% lies in the top ten. As regards this clone: Its antigen is not identified.

With 4 bases removed from V and 6 bases from J, the gap between germline ends came to 3 bases. This CDR3 has 11 residues. In germline, CDR1 is MDHEN, CDR2 SYDVKM. The receptor comes from a girl aged 2 to 10 in good health and CMV-seronegative. This chain links TRBV28 with TRBJ1-4; D gene uncertain. Sequenced: PBMCs. This chain's CDR3 is CASSWHEKLFF. DNA of the CDR3: TGTGCCAGCAGTTGGCATGAAAAACTGTTTTTT.